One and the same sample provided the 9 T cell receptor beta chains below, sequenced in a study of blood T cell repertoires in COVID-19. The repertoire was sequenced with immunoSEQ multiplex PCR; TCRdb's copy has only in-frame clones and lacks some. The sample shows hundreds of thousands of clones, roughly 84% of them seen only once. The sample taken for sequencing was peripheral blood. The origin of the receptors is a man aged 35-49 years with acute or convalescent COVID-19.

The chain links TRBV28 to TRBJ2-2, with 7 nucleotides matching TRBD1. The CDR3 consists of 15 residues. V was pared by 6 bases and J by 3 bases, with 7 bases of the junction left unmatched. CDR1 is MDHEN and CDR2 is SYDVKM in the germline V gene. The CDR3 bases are TGTGCCAGCAGCAAAGACAGGGTCTACACCGGGGAGCTGTTTTTT. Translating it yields CASSKDRVYTGELFF. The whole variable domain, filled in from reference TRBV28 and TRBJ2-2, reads DVKVTQSSRYLVKRTGEKVFLECVQDMDHENMFWYRQDPGLGLRLIYFSYDVKMKEKGDIPEGYSVSREKKERFSLILESASTNQTSMYLCASSKDRVYTGELFFGEGSRLTVL.

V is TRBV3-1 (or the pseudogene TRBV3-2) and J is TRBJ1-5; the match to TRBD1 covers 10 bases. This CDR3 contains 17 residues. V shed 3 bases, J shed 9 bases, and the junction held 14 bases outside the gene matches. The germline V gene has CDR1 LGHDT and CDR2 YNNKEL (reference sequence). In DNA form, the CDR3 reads TGTGCCAGCAGCCAGGGCCGGGACAGGGGTTCCCCTTTGCCCCAGCATTTT. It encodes CASSQGRDRGSPLPQHF.

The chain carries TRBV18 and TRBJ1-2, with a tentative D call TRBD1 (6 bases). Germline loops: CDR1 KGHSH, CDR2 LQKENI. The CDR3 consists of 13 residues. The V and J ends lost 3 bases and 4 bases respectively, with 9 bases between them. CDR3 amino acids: CASSPDRIYGYTF. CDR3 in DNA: TGTGCCAGCTCACCGGACAGAATCTATGGCTACACCTTC.

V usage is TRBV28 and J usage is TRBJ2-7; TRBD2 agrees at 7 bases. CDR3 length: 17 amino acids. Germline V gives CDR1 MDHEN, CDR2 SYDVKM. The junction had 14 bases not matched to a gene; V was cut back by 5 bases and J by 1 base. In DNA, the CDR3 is TGTGCCAGCAGTCACTATCCCCTTGGGGGAGGGTCCTACGAGCAGTACTTC. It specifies CASSHYPLGGGSYEQYF.

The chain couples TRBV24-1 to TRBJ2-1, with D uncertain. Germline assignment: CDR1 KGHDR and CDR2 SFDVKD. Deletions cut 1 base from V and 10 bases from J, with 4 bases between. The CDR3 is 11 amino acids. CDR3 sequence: CATSDLQEQFF. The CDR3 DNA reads TGTGCCACCAGTGATTTACAAGAGCAGTTCTTC.

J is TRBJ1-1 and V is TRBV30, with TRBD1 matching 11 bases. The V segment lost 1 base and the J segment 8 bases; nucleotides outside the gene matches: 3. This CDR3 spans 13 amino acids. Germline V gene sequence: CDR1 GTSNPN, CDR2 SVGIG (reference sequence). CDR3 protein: CAWSDRTGGEAFF. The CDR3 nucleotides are TGTGCCTGGAGTGATCGGACAGGGGGCGAAGCTTTCTTT.

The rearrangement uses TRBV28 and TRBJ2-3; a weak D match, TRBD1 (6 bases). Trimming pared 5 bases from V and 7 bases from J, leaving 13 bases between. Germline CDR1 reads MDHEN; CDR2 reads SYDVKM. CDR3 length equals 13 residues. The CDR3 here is CASSDYRAYTQYF. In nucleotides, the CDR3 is TGTGCCAGCAGTGACTACAGGGCTTATACGCAGTATTTT.

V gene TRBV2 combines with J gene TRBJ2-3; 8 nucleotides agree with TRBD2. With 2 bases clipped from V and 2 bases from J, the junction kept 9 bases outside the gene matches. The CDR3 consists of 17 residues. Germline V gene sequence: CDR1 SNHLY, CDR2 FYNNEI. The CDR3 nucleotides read TGTGCCAGCAGTGAATTTGGTAGCGGGGACCCCACAGATACGCAGTATTTT. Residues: CASSEFGSGDPTDTQYF. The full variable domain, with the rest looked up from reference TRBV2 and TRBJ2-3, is EPEVTQTPSHQVTQMGQEVILRCVPISNHLYFYWYRQILGQKVEFLVSFYNNEISEKSEIFDDQFSVERPDGSNFTLKIRSTKLEDSAMYFCASSEFGSGDPTDTQYFGPGTRLTVL.

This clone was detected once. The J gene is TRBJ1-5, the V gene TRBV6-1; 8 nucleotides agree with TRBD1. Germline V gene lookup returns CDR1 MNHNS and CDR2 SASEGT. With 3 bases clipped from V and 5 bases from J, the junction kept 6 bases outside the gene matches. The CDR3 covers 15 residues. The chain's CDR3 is CASSDGQGAYQPQHF. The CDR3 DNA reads TGTGCCAGCAGTGACGGGCAGGGGGCCTATCAGCCCCAGCATTTT.